This T cell receptor beta chain derives from a study of cytomegalovirus exposure and HLA in healthy donors (dated by TCRdb to 2015 to 2018). About the full investigation: In an earlier analysis of approximately 500 of the donors, around 300 Gb of sequence data and 120 million or so unique TCR beta sequences from 180 million or so T cells were reported. Around 320 gigabases of sequencing data and roughly 90 million unique TCR sequences were included in an early release covering about 600 HLA-typed donors. The genetic ancestry cluster associated with self-reported Caucasian donors included about 84% of the roughly 400 genotyped donors. The study aimed to test whether cataloging public T cell receptors could reveal signatures of past pathogen exposure. The study profiled the T cell repertoires of approximately 700 subjects by immunosequencing and related them to cytomegalovirus serostatus. Besides the first cohort of 550 to 750 subjects, a separate validation cohort made up of 120 different subjects was used. High-throughput TCR immunosequencing, statistical association of individual TCRs with disease status, and machine learning were combined to predict cytomegalovirus infection status. A later analysis re-examined previously published TCR beta repertoires from just over 650 donors and added high-resolution HLA genotyping to investigate patterns of TCR occurrence. In the later analysis, no new phenotypic data were used to find candidate immune exposures; instead, reliance was placed on TCR beta sequences and their occurrence across donors. An earlier analysis of some 500 of the donors used high-throughput TCR beta sequencing to judge whether each TCR beta V gene segment behaved as functional or pseudogenic. Donor age, sex, ethnicity and CMV serostatus were compiled alongside the repertoire data. In a later genetic analysis, genome-wide SNP genotypes for about three fifths of the roughly 670 donors were used, and that subset was treated as a discovery cohort. All discovery cohort repertoires had been generated on a single sequencing platform. Class I and class II HLA loci were covered by the typing at four-digit resolution. Typing coverage differed by locus: A, B, C, DRB1 and DQB1 were typed in roughly 629-630 donors, DQA1 in roughly 500, DPA1 in 600 to 610, and DPB1 in 472. A handful of DR-DQ haplotypes were handled as single units for association and clustering because linkage in the cohort was strong. On average, roughly 240,000 unique TCR beta nucleotide sequences were sequenced per donor among 300 to 500 genotyped donors of the cohort, with 15% to 20% of those sequences being non-productive. Overall study outcomes, separate from this receptor: The authors suggested that the approach could potentially be generalized to other disease states and immunological phenotypes. The presence/absence analyses assumed that sequencing depth was roughly uniform across donors, and that assumption may not be true. Across donors, most TCR sequences were observed very rarely, whereas some public TCRs were present in many individuals. Because some donors lacked HLA typing at each locus, the association tests relied only on the typed subset. A later analysis associated 15,000 to 20,000 TCR beta sequences with specific HLA alleles at a false discovery rate of 0.05. A few of the identified cytomegalovirus-associated TCR beta chains were confirmed in vitro to be specific for cytomegalovirus antigens. Correlated functional status among segregating V segments might reflect linkage disequilibrium, but an unknown experimental factor could not be ruled out. A later genetic analysis associated a missense DCLRE1C variant with V-gene and J-gene trimming of TCR beta chains, and an independent cohort replicated the association. In the study, 150 to 200 TCR beta chains were listed as associated with cytomegalovirus. An earlier analysis of roughly 570 of the donors showed that most TCR beta V segments appeared in productive rearrangements either about 87% or about 30% of the time, which broadly matched IMGT annotations. The earlier analysis of some 560 of the donors excluded roughly 17 rarely observed V segments, including chromosome 9 orphons, because counts were too low. A later analysis reported that several top co-occurrence clusters appeared linked to parvovirus B19, influenza, CMV and Epstein-Barr virus. When HLA alleles, especially DR and DQ, strongly co-occurred, attributing TCR associations to individual alleles was difficult. In a later analysis, HLA-associated TCR beta chains were found to be more clonally expanded and to have lower generation probabilities than equally common non-associated chains. According to a later analysis, TCR association rates differed among HLA loci, with DRB1 alleles showing the most associated TCRs and HLA-C alleles showing the fewest. For the cohort, immune exposure information was limited to CMV serostatus. In a later analysis, most CMV-associated TCR beta chains were found to appear HLA-restricted, with HLA associations seemingly driven largely by CMV exposure. A cluster of highly shared sequence variants was judged likely to represent a technical artifact of the sequencing pipeline. In a later genetic analysis, fewer N-insertions in productive TCRs were reported among donors in an Asian-associated ancestry cluster than the roughly 670-donor mean. A further reported finding was that TCR beta sequences accurately predicted the HLA-A and HLA-B alleles for most subjects in the first cohort. The classifier was reported to diagnose cytomegalovirus status with high specificity and sensitivity in both the original and validation cohorts. Some IMGT-functional V segments, including TRBV6-2 and TRBV6-3, could not be told apart with the 87-base-pair reads, so those segments were excluded. This cohort had only TCR beta chains sequenced, and the lack of alpha or paired-chain data limited which features could be detected.

Libraries came from the immunoSEQ multiplex PCR assay. For the multiplex PCR, a mixture combining 60 forward primers for TCR Vbeta segments and 13 reverse primers for TCR Jbeta segments was used. The CDR3 region of rearranged TCR beta genes was amplified from genomic DNA with a multiplex PCR assay. On the Illumina HiSeq System, the amplified TCR beta libraries were sequenced as 87-base-pair reads. Per the original workflow: A later analysis tallied 75 million to 85 million unique TCR beta chains across the 700 or so repertoires, and approximately 12 million of those chains were shared by two or more donors. Raw reads were error-corrected and collapsed into unique sequences by a nearest-neighbor algorithm in which closely related sequences were merged to remove PCR and sequencing errors. CDR3 sequences were aligned to IMGT reference sequences to assign V, D and J gene segments. For a sequence to be retained, at least a six-nucleotide match to both a V gene segment and a J gene segment was required. A rearrangement was called productive if the CDR3 had no stop codons and remained in frame with V and J, and every other rearrangement was called non-productive. CDR3 was defined according to IMGT convention as the region running from the second conserved V-encoded cysteine to the conserved J-encoded phenylalanine. The earlier analysis of about 590 of the donors excluded sequences that lacked an unambiguous match to a single V gene segment. An earlier analysis of just under 600 of the donors called V segments functional above 56.7% productive rearrangements and segregating when the between-donor standard deviation exceeded 5%. To diagnose cytomegalovirus status from the catalog of TCR beta chain sequences, a statistical classification framework was built. V and J gene assignment, in a later analysis, came from comparing TCR nucleotide sequences with IMGT/GENE-DB human TR gene sequences. The TCRdist pipeline was used in a later analysis to assign CDR3 sequences and most-parsimonious VDJ recombination scenarios. In a later analysis, each TCR beta chain was defined by its CDR3 amino acid sequence together with its V-gene family, and reads without a unique V-gene family were excluded. As a way to deal with suspected cross-contamination and a sequencing artifact, a later analysis dropped 500 to 700 nucleotide sequences that were highly shared and had low generation probability. In a later analysis, a clonal expansion index was calculated for each public chain from normalized within-repertoire ranks of inferred template counts. Generation probabilities in a later analysis came from a VDJ recombination model fitted to out-of-frame rearrangements, and those results were checked against IGoR. Hypergeometric tests were used in a later analysis to score TCR-TCR, TCR-HLA and TCR-CMV co-occurrence, with a repertoire-size bias correction applied to the TCR pairs. A later analysis estimated false discovery rates by permuting HLA or CMV assignments 20 times. In a later analysis, co-occurring TCRs were grouped using DBSCAN, with TCRdist sequence similarity added in when clustering inside HLA-allele-positive subsets. Repertoires with fewer than 30,000 or more than 120,000 public chains were left out of co-occurrence clustering, as were five repertoires with anomalous nucleotide sharing. TCRdb retrieved this table from immuneACCESS and kept in-frame rearrangements only. Not all clones are present; in checked studies, unresolved V genes account for under half, and no reason is known for the remainder. Clone size and V and J calls were adopted from that table, with D and trimming inferred from the DNA. The sample contains under 150,000 clones, about three quarters of them found a single time. The leading ten clones occupy 1.5% to 2% of the sample.

As for this clone: The clone's antigen remains unknown. No base-level quality is on record; no much larger clone is a single base apart.

The CDR3 goes from the cysteine to the phenylalanine over 16 residues. Kept here is only the CDR3 DNA, which spans 48 bases and is read in frame from base 1. CDR1 and CDR2, looked up from the germline V gene, are MNHNS and SASEGT. The germline V and J ends show losses of 2 bases and 2 bases respectively, and no gene match explains 5 bases of the junction. The cohort comprised 670 or so healthy bone marrow donors. At the time of sampling, all cohort members were nominally healthy, though unrecorded immune exposures were likely present. The donor tested CMV seronegative and was one of the 352 seronegative cohort members. Every donor gave a peripheral blood sample, and the peripheral blood mononuclear cells from that sample were used for TCR beta sequencing. The Qiagen DNeasy Blood Extraction Kit was used to extract genomic DNA from the blood cell samples.

This chain joins TRBV6-1 to TRBJ2-1; a stretch of 8 junction bases matches TRBD1. The sequence was collected from a woman in her thirties in good health and CMV-seronegative. What was sequenced was PBMCs. The CDR3 sequence is CASSESDRVPYNEQFF. Here is the DNA: TGTGCCAGCAGTGAATCGGACAGGGTCCCCTACAATGAGCAGTTCTTC.